This T cell receptor beta chain was retrieved from a study of blood T cell repertoires in COVID-19. Turning to the study itself: COVID-19 samples collected from the United States, Italy and Spain covered acute and convalescent phases. The cDNA or gDNA used as material had been derived from T cells, B-cell-depleted T cells, or PBMCs.

Germline V gene data show CDR1 as LNHDA and CDR2 as SQIVND (reference sequence). Deletions cut 10 bases from V and 3 bases from J, with 7 bases between. The CDR3 contains 12 residues. Original data processing: Estimates of nucleated cell counts were drawn from the amplification of reference gene primers. Using immunoSEQ multiplex PCR, the repertoire was profiled, and TCRdb retains in-frame clones only, with some absent. V and J calls and clone size are copied from that table; D and trimming were computed from the DNA. Here the sample spans about 480,000 clones, nearly 90% being singletons. In Seattle, patients joined the study during active infection and were tracked longitudinally.

The sample comprised peripheral blood. The V gene is TRBV19, the J gene TRBJ2-6, with unresolved D. This TCR was sampled from a man younger than 30 with COVID-19, enrolled during active disease. CDR3 bases: TGTGCCACCGTCAGTGGGGCCAACGTCCTGACTTTC. Amino acids: CATVSGANVLTF.